The clone carrying this TCR beta chain appeared many times. Time point noted: before trial treatment. Every donor's regimen consisted of nivolumab, ipilimumab, aspirin, low-dose cyclophosphamide and low-dose radiotherapy. The data are from a study of low-dose radiotherapy and immunotherapy resistance in tumors. Study information: Participants in Cohort 1 were administered 0.5 Gy per fraction at 2-week intervals, to a cumulative dose of 6.5 Gy. Intravenous ipilimumab 1 mg/kg every six weeks was given with nivolumab 240 mg every two weeks.

cDNA synthesis used a TRAV/TRBV-specific primer set for both chains. A roughly 20-cycle PCR with a constant-region primer and V-primer adapter amplified TCRs. By in vitro transcription, the isolated mRNA was amplified. Using its own MiXCR run on the reads, TCRdb lists one record per CDR3 protein. The sample has around 65,000 distinct CDR3 sequences; 26% are singletons. The specimen comprised PBMCs, sampled before treatment. The source of this sequence is a male donor with rectosigmoid adenocarcinoma.

DNA for the CDR3: TGTGCCAGCAGTTTTCTTAATTCACCCCTCCACTTT. It translates to CASSFLNSPLHF. The chain carries TRBV28 and TRBJ1-6; D gene ambiguous. Germline lookup yields CDR1 MDHEN and CDR2 SYDVKM. The length of the CDR3 is 12 residues. V lost 3 bases to trimming and J lost 6 bases, with 3 bases between them. The full variable domain, rest sourced from reference TRBV28 and TRBJ1-6, is DVKVTQSSRYLVKRTGEKVFLECVQDMDHENMFWYRQDPGLGLRLIYFSYDVKMKEKGDIPEGYSVSREKKERFSLILESASTNQTSMYLCASSFLNSPLHFGNGTRLTVT.